The entry that follows covers one T cell receptor (beta chain) sequence. Its antigen is unknown. These data originate in a study of shared clonotypes between healthy human individuals. Overall study findings and caveats: The rarefaction results pointed to incomplete sorted-subset sequencing despite large depth.

The germline V gene encodes CDR1 SEHNR and CDR2 FQNEAQ (reference sequence). The CDR3 has 14 residues. Between the trimmed V and J ends, which lost 2 bases and 2 bases, there was a span of 9 bases. Profiled with immunoSEQ multiplex PCR; TCRdb holds only in-frame clones, not every one. The repertoire includes about 980,000 clones, about three quarters of them detected once, and 1.5% sits in the top ten. This chain connects TRBV7-9 to TRBJ1-2, with D unclear. The source is a young man in good health. Sequencing was performed on memory CD4+ T cells sorted from blood. The subset was: CD45RA-negative fraction. The CDR3 sequence: CASSLPGLNYGYTF. CDR3 sequence (DNA): TGTGCCAGCAGCTTACCGGGGTTAAACTATGGCTACACCTTC.